This TCR beta chain stems from a study of blood T cell repertoires in COVID-19. Study-level information: Acute and convalescent COVID-19 samples came from the United States, Italy and Spain. Sources were T cells, B-cell-depleted T cells, or PBMCs; the material itself was cDNA or gDNA.

How the authors handled the data: Counts of nucleated cells, estimated from reference gene primer amplification, were obtained. The protocol was immunoSEQ multiplex PCR, while the TCRdb copy is restricted to in-frame clones and leaves out a portion. That table gives V, J and clone size, and the DNA gave D and trimming. The profile shows approximately 190,000 clones, 70% to 90% of them singletons. CDR3 length: 16 amino acids. Germline V CDR1 and CDR2: SGHDT, YYEEEE. The V end lost 1 base, the J end lost 0 bases, and 8 bases lay between the germline ends. The chain couples TRBV5-6 to TRBJ2-6; D gene unclear. This sequence was found in a man at least 80 years old with acute or convalescent COVID-19. The sample taken for sequencing was peripheral blood. CDR3 amino acids: CASSLRDFSGANVLTF. The CDR3, as DNA: TGTGCCAGCAGCTTGCGTGACTTCTCTGGGGCCAACGTCCTGACTTTC.